This T cell receptor beta chain was documented in a study of cytomegalovirus exposure and HLA in healthy donors. The V gene end was trimmed by 3 bases and the J gene end by 1 base; junction bases not matched to a gene: 5. CDR3 length: 16 amino acids. CDR1 and CDR2 from the germline V gene are LNHDA and SQIVND (reference sequence). Both 60 Vbeta primers and 13 Jbeta primers went into the PCR. In the original processing: A follow-up analysis tallied 86 million or so unique TCR beta chains, approximately 11 million shared. Clones were sequenced by immunoSEQ multiplex PCR, and TCRdb holds only the in-frame ones, with some missing. V and J calls and clone size are copied from that table; D and trimming were computed from the DNA. The sample records approximately 150,000 clones, around 10% being singletons. As concerns this clone: Its target is not known.

The study's findings and limits: The classifier reportedly diagnosed cytomegalovirus status with high specificity and sensitivity. CMV serostatus stood as the only immune exposure information on hand. Sequencing likely produced, as an artifact, a cluster of highly shared sequence variants.

The origin of this receptor is a male donor in good health and CMV-seronegative. The sample taken for sequencing was PBMCs. The J gene is TRBJ2-3, the V gene TRBV19; TRBD2 matches 9 bases. CDR3 residues: CASSIYSGRGTDTQYF. CDR3 nucleotide sequence: TGTGCCAGTAGTATCTATAGCGGGAGAGGCACAGATACGCAGTATTTT.